These 6 T cell receptor beta chains originate from one sample sequenced in a study of regulatory T cells in long-lasting Graves disease. CDR3 regions were amplified by Arm-PCR using iRepertoire HTBI primers to build TCR beta libraries. TCRdb redid the calling of the multiplex PCR reads with MiXCR, one entry per CDR3 protein. The sample has fewer than 550,000 distinct CDR3 sequences; 16% are singletons. Documented time point: newly diagnosed GD, antithyroid drugs for less than 3 months. PBMC-derived RNA was used for the TCR library. The sample was also linked to a second study, of T cells in Graves' hyperthyroidism and ophthalmopathy.

The starting material was peripheral blood mononuclear cells (PBMCs), obtained at new diagnosis, from a patient treated with antithyroid drugs. These receptors were obtained from a woman in her late teens or twenties with Graves disease.

This clonotype was seen a handful of times. V and J are TRBV18 and TRBJ2-5; D is uncertain. Germline values: CDR1 KGHSH, CDR2 LQKENI. The CDR3 covers 15 residues. Trimming took off 2 bases at V and 1 base at J, with 11 bases between the two ends. CDR3 coding DNA: TGTGCCAGCTCACCAGTGGCAGGAGCCCAAGAGACCCAGTACTTC. This sequence encodes CASSPVAGAQETQYF.

This clonotype showed up just a few times. The chain is built from TRBV27 and TRBJ2-7; TRBD2 is a possible D gene (7 bases). From germline, CDR1 is MNHEY and CDR2 SMNVEV (reference sequence). Trimming left V 5 bases short and J 5 bases short, with 19 bases between. This CDR3 contains 15 residues. The CDR3 DNA follows: TGTGCCAGCAGTCCCCTCCTGGGGGGGCTGAACGAGCAGTACTTC. Translated: CASSPLLGGLNEQYF.

This clonotype was detected only a few times. The chain couples TRBV19 to TRBJ2-1, with 7 nucleotides matching TRBD1. CDR1 and CDR2 (germline): LNHDA, SQIVND (reference sequence). This CDR3 spans 14 amino acids. The trim removed 4 bases at V and 4 bases at J, leaving 4 bases unmatched. CDR3 DNA sequence: TGTGCCAGTAGTAGACAGGGTAAATACAATGAGCAGTTCTTC. Protein sequence: CASSRQGKYNEQFF.

Ten or more counts support this clonotype. The rearrangement links TRBV6-1 to TRBJ2-7, with D perhaps matching TRBD1 (6 bases). Germline-derived CDR1 and CDR2 are MNHNS and SASEGT. The length of the CDR3 is 14 residues. Deletions cut 8 bases from V and 2 bases from J, with 16 bases between. CDR3 nucleotides: TGTGCCAGCGGTCCTAGGACAGCCACCTACGAGCAGTACTTC. Its translation is CASGPRTATYEQYF.

There are many counts of this clonotype. The genes are TRBV7-2 and TRBJ2-5; D is undetermined. Germline CDR1 reads SGHTA; CDR2 reads FQGNSA. With 5 bases removed from V and 3 bases from J, the gap between germline ends came to 4 bases. CDR3 length: 11 residues. The CDR3 loop is CASSQEETQYF. Written as DNA, the CDR3 is TGTGCCAGCAGCCAAGAAGAGACCCAGTACTTC.

This clonotype was counted at least ten times. This sequence joins TRBV29-1 and TRBJ2-1, with 13 bases lining up with TRBD2. Germline CDR1 is SQVTM and CDR2 is ANQGSEA. The CDR3 is made up of 17 amino acids. V was clipped by 1 base and J by 8 bases; unmatched bases: 11. This chain's CDR3 is CSVEAPGLAGVVDEQFF. The CDR3 nucleotides are TGCAGCGTTGAAGCCCCAGGACTAGCGGGAGTGGTCGATGAGCAGTTCTTC.